This passage covers 11 T cell receptor beta chains from one sample sequenced in a study of blood T cell repertoires in COVID-19 (dated by TCRdb to 2020 to 2022). Preparation of the library involved the immunoSEQ multiplex PCR assay. The immuneACCESS repertoire file appears here via TCRdb, limited to in-frame rearrangements. These files lack a portion of the clones; in checked studies, under half of the deficit traces to unresolved V genes, and the cause of the others is not known. For this sample the table gives about 80,000 clones, of which 82% were detected only once. 36% of the sample rests with the top ten. The sample consisted of peripheral blood. These receptors came from a woman in her seventies with acute or convalescent COVID-19.

J is TRBJ2-5 and V is TRBV4-1; 10 bases agree with TRBD2. The V and J ends lost 4 bases and 1 base, in that order; junction bases with no gene match: 6. CDR3 size: 16 residues. Germline CDR1 is MGHRA and CDR2 is YSYEKL. CDR3 coding DNA: TGCGCCAGCAGCCGCGGACTAGCGGCATTCCAAGAGACCCAGTACTTC. Protein product: CASSRGLAAFQETQYF.

The gene calls are TRBV30 and TRBJ2-1; 10 bases fit TRBD2. V dropped 5 bases and J dropped 4; count of bases not matched to a gene: 11. Germline assignment: CDR1 GTSNPN and CDR2 SVGIG (reference sequence). The CDR3 is made up of 16 amino acids. The CDR3 region is CAWGGTSEYPYNEQFF. CDR3 nucleotides: TGTGCCTGGGGGGGGACTAGCGAATACCCATACAATGAGCAGTTCTTC. Based on the CDR3 plus reference TRBV30 and TRBJ2-1, the full variable domain is SQTIHQWPATLVQPVGSPLSLECTVEGTSNPNLYWYRQAAGRGLQLLFYSVGIGQISSEVPQNLSASRPQDRQFILSSKKLLLSDSGFYLCAWGGTSEYPYNEQFFGPGTRLTVL.

CDR3 sequence reads: CASSLWDRSETQYF. The CDR3 DNA reads TGTGCCAGTAGTTTATGGGACAGGTCAGAGACCCAGTACTTC. This rearrangement joins TRBV19 to TRBJ2-5; TRBD1 agrees at 8 bases. Germline-derived CDR1 and CDR2 are LNHDA and SQIVND (reference sequence). J was trimmed by 4 bases and V by 5 bases; bases with no gene match: 6. The CDR3 is made up of 14 amino acids.

CDR3: CASSQAGAGTSAEQYF. The CDR3 DNA reads TGTGCCAGCAGCCAAGCAGGGGCCGGGACTAGCGCTGAGCAGTACTTC. The chain combines TRBV3-1 (or the pseudogene TRBV3-2) with TRBJ2-7, with 10 nucleotides matching TRBD2. CDR3 length: 16 residues. Looked up from germline, CDR1 is LGHDT and CDR2 is YNNKEL (reference sequence). V gave up 1 base and J gave up 7 bases; unmatched junction bases: 10.

The rearrangement joins TRBV7-2 to TRBJ1-3; 7 bases match TRBD1. CDR1 SGHTA and CDR2 FQGNSA come from the germline V gene. Losses at the gene ends were 4 bases for V and 0 bases for J; bases not matched to a gene: 6. This CDR3 is built from 16 residues. This chain's CDR3 is CASSYGGGVSGNTIYF. In DNA, the CDR3 is TGTGCCAGCAGCTACGGAGGGGGCGTCTCTGGAAACACCATATATTTT.

V usage is TRBV6-1 and J usage is TRBJ1-6, with D maybe TRBD1 (5 bases). Between the trimmed V and J ends, which lost 2 bases and 8 bases, there was a span of 10 bases. Germline CDR1 reads MNHNS; CDR2 reads SASEGT. The CDR3 contains 14 residues. The CDR3 spells CASSEMGGDSPLHF. In DNA form, the CDR3 reads TGTGCCAGCAGTGAAATGGGAGGGGATTCACCCCTCCACTTT.

CDR3 bases: TGTGCCAGCAGTGACCTCGGACAGGGTAATTCACCCCTCCACTTT. It translates to CASSDLGQGNSPLHF. This chain joins TRBV6-4 and TRBJ1-6, with 8 nucleotides matching TRBD1. The germline gives CDR1 MRHNA, CDR2 SNTAGT. This CDR3 contains 15 residues. V gave up 2 bases and J gave up 6 bases; unmatched junction bases: 3.

V is TRBV12-3 or TRBV12-4 and J is TRBJ2-1, with D possibly TRBD1 on 6 matching bases. This CDR3 has 13 residues. The V end lost 1 base, the J end lost 6 bases, and 7 bases lay between the germline ends. CDR3 nucleotide sequence: TGTGCCAGCAGTTTAGGGACAGTCAATGAGCAGTTCTTC. Encoded protein: CASSLGTVNEQFF.

This clone is a singleton in its sample. This chain connects TRBV6-5 to TRBJ1-1, with D maybe TRBD1 (6 bases). V lost 6 bases, J lost 3 bases, and 11 bases lay in between. The germline CDR1 and CDR2 sequences are MNHEY and SVGAGI. The CDR3 is 13 residues long. The CDR3 region is CASSAAGDTEAFF. The CDR3 coding sequence is TGTGCCAGCAGCGCTGCAGGGGACACTGAAGCTTTCTTT.

This CDR3 is CAISDPGTSGSNEQFF. Here the CDR3 DNA reads TGTGCCATCAGTGACCCGGGGACTAGCGGGAGCAATGAGCAGTTCTTC. This rearrangement joins TRBV10-3 to TRBJ2-1; 14 nucleotides match TRBD2. Per the germline V gene, CDR1 is ENHRY and CDR2 is SYGVKD. The CDR3 has 16 residues. With V trimmed by 3 bases and J by 6 bases, 4 bases remained unmatched.

This clone was seen once. J is TRBJ1-6 and V is TRBV3-1 (or the pseudogene TRBV3-2); D uncertain. The ends were cut back, 4 bases at V and 9 bases at J, with 10 bases in the middle. The CDR3 consists of 13 residues. From germline, CDR1 is LGHDT and CDR2 YNNKEL (reference sequence). The CDR3 is CASSPLPGSPLHF. CDR3 in DNA: TGTGCCAGCAGCCCACTTCCGGGTTCACCCCTCCACTTT.